This TCR beta chain was captured by sequencing in a study of preoperative IRX-2 immunotherapy in early breast cancer. Sample treatment: preoperative locoregional IRX-2 cytokine immunotherapy. Preoperative locoregional IRX-2 cytokine immunotherapy was tested in the phase Ib source study. Measured with immunoSEQ multiplex PCR; TCRdb has only the in-frame clones, and not every one. The table includes about 32,000 clones, around four fifths detected once. Trimming at V came to 2 bases and at J to 5 bases, leaving 10 bases not matched to a gene. Germline V gives CDR1 LNHNV, CDR2 YYDKDF (reference sequence). CDR3 size: 17 residues.

The sample in question was lymph node tissue, obtained from a patient treated with IRX-2 immunotherapy. The genes are TRBV15 and TRBJ1-5, with 9 bases matching TRBD1. This clonotype was obtained from a human donor with breast cancer. DNA for the CDR3: TGTGCCACCAGCAGAATTCAACCGGGACAGGGTTATCAGCCCCAGCATTTT. Protein: CATSRIQPGQGYQPQHF.